The sequence of this TCR beta chain was determined in a study of T-cell memory formation after mild COVID-19. Study-wide points: The study found contracting CD4+ clones mainly in CM and EM and contracting CD8+ clones in EMRA.

In its sample, this clonotype was seen many times. As yet, its antigen is unknown. A single record per CDR3 protein comes from TCRdb applying MiXCR to the 5' RACE reads. The data show under 450,000 distinct CDR3 sequences, under 25% seen once. The CDR3 runs 13 residues. Germline loops: CDR1 LGHDT, CDR2 YNNKEL (reference sequence). V was trimmed by 4 bases and J by 4 bases, leaving 10 bases between them. The clonotype was recovered from a man between 18 and 29 years old who had mild COVID-19 (a few samples of this study predate the infection). Cell type and time point are not known. Material: PBMCs or a T cell subset sorted from them (not recorded which). The rearrangement links TRBV3-1 to TRBJ2-5; no definite D call. The CDR3 DNA is TGTGCCAGCAGCCTAGGGTGGGGAGAGACCCAGTACTTC. It codes for CASSLGWGETQYF.